This T cell receptor beta chain was identified during a study of blood T cell repertoires in COVID-19. Study context: Researchers got acute and convalescent COVID-19 samples from the United States, Italy and Spain.

CDR1 and CDR2 (germline): SGHNT, YYREEE (reference sequence). This CDR3 is built from 14 residues. V was trimmed by 5 bases and J by 0 bases, leaving 9 bases between them. Produced via immunoSEQ multiplex PCR; TCRdb's table is partial and in-frame only. This table holds about 260,000 clones, 75% to 90% found once. Individuals aged 18 to 89 years were recruited from about two dozen US areas. Cohorts were assigned according to the clinical history that participants reported. The sequence derives from a woman in her twenties or thirties with acute COVID-19. The specimen sequenced was PBMCs or T cells enriched from blood (not recorded which). The V gene is TRBV5-4, the J gene TRBJ2-1; perhaps TRBD2 as D (5 bases). The CDR3 nucleotides read TGTGCCAGCAGAAGCGGAAGCTCCTACAATGAGCAGTTCTTC. Translated, it gives CASRSGSSYNEQFF.